This TCR beta chain was profiled in a study of blood T cell repertoires in COVID-19 (dated by TCRdb to about 2020). Regarding the study in general: The collaborator samples originated in the United States, Italy and Spain and spanned the acute and convalescent phases of COVID-19. The prospective study material was composed of cDNA or gDNA derived from T cells, B-cell-depleted T cells, or PBMCs. Deeply sampled blood TCRbeta repertoires from subjects exposed to, actively infected with, or recovered from COVID-19 were included in the dataset. The repertoires were released in a freely available public database intended as a resource for research on the immune response to SARS-CoV-2. Samples came from the ongoing ImmuneRACE study (first 160 participants) plus 1,254 subjects from 6 global collaborators. Sample metadata almost always included a de-identified subject ID, COVID-19 status, age in years and sex. Where HLA class I and class II types were available, the types were taken from metadata supplied by the sample provider, not from assay-based typing. Broader findings and caveats from the paper: Clinical and demographic metadata were provided uncurated, with the amount varying by source and participant.

Collaborating institutions collected whole blood in K2EDTA tubes following their own protocols. For TCRbeta analysis, collaborators shipped samples as frozen whole blood, isolated PBMCs, or DNA extracted from either of those sample types. The immunoSEQ Assay, a bias-controlled multiplex PCR, was used to amplify TCRbeta CDR3 regions from genomic DNA. The published analysis was carried out like this. Within the assay, amplification of reference gene primers was used to estimate how many nucleated cells each sample contained. To quantify the absolute abundance of each unique TCRbeta CDR3 rearrangement, sequence reads were collapsed and filtered. Productive Simpson clonality was computed per sample as the square root of Simpson's diversity index over productive rearrangements. The source is immuneACCESS, and TCRdb retained only in-frame sequences with V and J called. Part of the clones is not carried over; for the studies checked, unresolved V genes explain less than half of this, and the remainder is unexplained. The DNA gave D and trimming, while V, J and clone size come from that table. The sample table records 55,000 to 65,000 clones; about 90% of these occur just once. Approximately 6.9% of the sample comes from the top ten.

Worth noting for this clone: Its antigen remains undetermined. No clone much larger than this one lies a single base away; base qualities are absent.

Specimen: peripheral blood. The TCR sequence derives from a man between 60 and 75 years old with active or convalescent COVID-19.

This receptor carries the CDR3 CASSLFSTGKLKFNYGYTF. The bases are TGTGCCAGCAGCTTGTTCTCGACAGGAAAATTAAAGTTTAACTATGGCTACACCTTC. Recombination connected TRBV5-5 to TRBJ1-2; TRBD1 could be the D gene, as 6 bases match. Inclusive of the bounding cysteine and phenylalanine, the CDR3 is 19 residues long. Only CDR3 DNA is held: 57 bases, read in frame from base 1. Sequences SGHKS (CDR1) and YYEKEE (CDR2) are obtained from the germline V gene (reference sequence). A distance of 23 bases separates the germline ends of V and J, which lose 1 base and 1 base respectively. The full variable domain, with segments outside the CDR3 supplied by the reference TRBV5-5 and TRBJ1-2 proteins, appears as DAGVTQSPTHLIKTRGQQVTLRCSPISGHKSVSWYQQVLGQGPQFIFQYYEKEERGRGNFPDRFSARQFPNYSSELNVNALLLGDSALYLCASSLFSTGKLKFNYGYTFGSGTRLTVV.